In its sample, the clone carrying this T cell receptor (beta chain) was seen a few times. The sample originates from a study of T cell responses to AZD1222 COVID-19 vaccine. Clones were sequenced by immunoSEQ multiplex PCR, and TCRdb holds only the in-frame ones, with some missing. Of about 140,000 clones listed, roughly 85% are singletons. The source of this sequence is an adult who received the MenACWY meningococcal vaccine as a control. The sequencing here drew on peripheral blood, taken 28 days after the second dose of the MenACWY control vaccine.

The CDR3 reads CASSRRGFNQPQHF. Here the CDR3 DNA reads TGTGCCAGCAGCCGCCGGGGCTTCAATCAGCCCCAGCATTTT. This chain joins TRBV6-5 and TRBJ1-5, with D tentatively TRBD1 (5 bases). Trimming took 6 bases from V and 3 from J, leaving 12 bases between them. Germline-derived CDR1 and CDR2 are MNHEY and SVGAGI. This CDR3 is built from 14 residues.